This T cell receptor (beta chain) appears in the sequencing data of a study of T cell changes during pregnancy in multiple sclerosis. The CDR3 sequence is 16 residues long. V dropped 5 bases and J dropped 6; count of bases not matched to a gene: 12. Germline lookup yields CDR1 MDHEN and CDR2 SYDVKM. Libraries were prepared by immunoSEQ multiplex PCR; TCRdb keeps only in-frame clonotypes and omits some of them. The top ten hold around 0.92% of the sample, which has 85,000 to 110,000 clones, approximately 90% seen once. This chain uses TRBV28 with TRBJ2-3, with 9 bases identical to TRBD2. The specimen was peripheral blood, collected after pregnancy. The clonotype was recovered from a female donor with multiple sclerosis, enrolled in a pregnancy study. The DNA for the CDR3 is TGTGCCAGCAGTCCCGAGACTAGCGGCCCCCGGGATACGCAGTATTTT. It yields the protein CASSPETSGPRDTQYF.